What follows are 23 T cell receptor beta chains derived from one specimen sequenced in a study of T cell therapy after organ transplantation. Assay used: immunoSEQ multiplex PCR; TCRdb lists only in-frame clones, some missing. The sample includes about 48,000 clones, 94% of them seen just once. No antigens are known for them. This material consisted of CD8+ T cells from blood, taken before autologous CMV-specific T cell therapy. Receptor source: a human patient who had received a solid organ transplant and had CMV disease.

The V gene is TRBV7-3, the J gene TRBJ2-2; D is ambiguous. Per germline, CDR1 SGHTA and CDR2 FQGTGA. The CDR3 extends over 15 amino acids. V lost 1 base to trimming and J lost 6 bases, with 12 bases between them. CDR3 DNA sequence: TGTGCCAGCAGCTTAAGGTCAGGCGGAGCCGGGGAGCTGTTTTTT. This codes for CASSLRSGGAGELFF.

This rearrangement joins TRBV4-3 to TRBJ2-7, with 7 nucleotides matching TRBD1. This CDR3 is 16 amino acids long. The J segment lost 2 bases and the V segment lost 2 bases, leaving 9 bases of the junction unmatched. Germline CDR1 and CDR2: LGHNA and YSLEER. DNA of the CDR3: TGCGCCAGCAGCCAAAAGAGGGCAGGGGGAACCTACGAGCAGTACTTC. As protein: CASSQKRAGGTYEQYF.

V and J are TRBV11-2 and TRBJ1-1; D may be TRBD1 (5 bases). Looked up from germline, CDR1 is SGHAT and CDR2 is FQNNGV. The CDR3 runs 12 residues. Trimming left V 7 bases short and J 6 bases short, with 12 bases between. CDR3 in amino acids: CASTGDEAEAFF. The CDR3 DNA reads as TGTGCCAGCACGGGGGATGAGGCTGAAGCTTTCTTT.

This clone is categorized as medium-sized (0.01 to 0.1%). The rearrangement links TRBV29-1 to TRBJ1-1, with unresolved D. Germline V gene sequence: CDR1 SQVTM, CDR2 ANQGSEA. The CDR3 sequence is 13 residues long. Trimming removed 7 bases at V and 1 base at J, with 13 bases between. Here the CDR3 reads CSEIPAQNTEAFF. In DNA form, the CDR3 reads TGCAGCGAAATTCCTGCTCAGAACACTGAAGCTTTCTTT.

This clone was seen just once. The chain is built from TRBV27 and TRBJ2-5, with a weak D call TRBD2 (7 bases). CDR3 size: 14 residues. Germline CDR1 is MNHEY and CDR2 is SMNVEV (reference sequence). V was clipped by 7 bases and J by 5 bases, with 17 bases between them. The CDR3 DNA is TGTGCCAGCAAGGGGGGCGGGAGCTGGGAGACCCAGTACTTC. Its translation: CASKGGGSWETQYF.

The chain combines TRBV2 with TRBJ2-4; TRBD2 matches at 11 bases. The V gene end was trimmed by 2 bases and the J gene end by 1 base; junction bases not matched to a gene: 7. CDR3 length: 18 residues. The germline CDR1 and CDR2 sequences are SNHLY and FYNNEI. CDR3 region: CASSENLAGGGAKNIQYF. The CDR3 bases are TGTGCCAGCAGTGAAAATCTAGCGGGAGGTGGTGCCAAAAACATTCAGTACTTC.

The chain carries TRBV21-1 and TRBJ2-5; the D call TRBD2 from the table was never checked on the DNA. TRBV21-1 is a pseudogene segment. This CDR3 contains 15 residues. This CDR3 reads CASSKLVYARETQYF. As DNA, the CDR3 is TGTGCCAGCAGCAAATTGGTCTACGCGCGGGAGACCCAGTACTTC.

The rearrangement links TRBV5-1 to TRBJ1-1; perhaps TRBD1 as D (6 bases). CDR1 and CDR2 (germline): SGHRS, YFSETQ. This CDR3 spans 12 amino acids. With 4 bases removed from V and 5 bases from J, the gap between germline ends came to 9 bases. CDR3 sequence reads: CASSTTGTEAFF. The CDR3 region has the DNA TGCGCCAGCAGCACCACAGGGACTGAAGCTTTCTTT.

This rearrangement joins TRBV6-5 to TRBJ2-3; 8 bases are shared with TRBD2. The CDR3 consists of 15 residues. V dropped 7 bases and J dropped 1; count of bases not matched to a gene: 7. Germline V gives CDR1 MNHEY, CDR2 SVGAGI. CDR3 bases: TGTGCCAGCACCCGGGGGGGACTAGGCACAGATACGCAGTATTTT. It specifies CASTRGGLGTDTQYF.

The V call is TRBV9, the J call TRBJ1-1, with no clear D. The CDR3 runs 14 residues. V was shortened by 4 bases and J by 2 bases, with 12 bases between the two germline ends. Per the germline V gene, CDR1 is SGDLS and CDR2 is YYNGEE. The CDR3 sequence is CASSPDGDNTEAFF. The CDR3 DNA is TGTGCCAGCAGCCCAGATGGGGATAACACTGAAGCTTTCTTT.

The V and J genes are TRBV5-4 and TRBJ2-7, with D perhaps TRBD1 (7 bases). The CDR3 consists of 14 residues. Germline CDR1 SGHNT, CDR2 YYREEE (reference sequence). V was clipped by 4 bases and J by 5 bases, with 16 bases between them. The CDR3 protein is CASSGGGDLNEQYF. The CDR3 nucleotides read TGTGCCAGCAGCGGAGGGGGCGATTTGAACGAGCAGTACTTC.

The chain links TRBV4-1 to TRBJ2-7; D is uncertain. This CDR3 region has 14 residues. Germline CDR1 is MGHRA and CDR2 is YSYEKL. V gave up 0 bases and J gave up 4 bases, with 10 bases separating them. CDR3 sequence: CASSQDVRVYEQYF. Here the CDR3 DNA reads TGCGCCAGCAGCCAAGATGTCAGAGTATACGAGCAGTACTTC.

This chain connects TRBV19 to TRBJ1-5; D ambiguous. The V and J ends lost 1 base and 6 bases respectively, with 13 bases between them. CDR3 length equals 15 residues. From germline, CDR1 is LNHDA and CDR2 SQIVND (reference sequence). CDR3 protein: CASSIGREGRQPQHF. The DNA for the CDR3 is TGTGCCAGTAGTATAGGCCGGGAAGGGCGTCAGCCCCAGCATTTT.

This clone was detected once. This chain links TRBV5-6 with TRBJ1-1; D not certain. The CDR3 has 15 amino acids. The V gene's germline CDR1 is SGHDT and CDR2 YYEEEE. The V and J ends lost 3 bases and 0 bases respectively, with 12 bases between them. CDR3 protein: CASSSAGTMNTEAFF. The CDR3 nucleotides are TGTGCCAGCAGCTCGGCGGGAACTATGAACACTGAAGCTTTCTTT. Combining the CDR3 with reference TRBV5-6 and TRBJ1-1 gives the whole variable domain DAGVTQSPTHLIKTRGQQVTLRCSPKSGHDTVSWYQQALGQGPQFIFQYYEEEERQRGNFPDRFSGHQFPNYSSELNVNALLLGDSALYLCASSSAGTMNTEAFFGQGTRLTVV.

This chain joins TRBV19 and TRBJ1-5, with a tentative D call TRBD1 (6 bases). Per the germline V gene, CDR1 is LNHDA and CDR2 is SQIVND (reference sequence). V lost 7 bases and J lost 4, with 14 bases in between. The CDR3 loop spans 14 amino acids. The CDR3 here is CASMYQGKNQPQHF. The CDR3 DNA follows: TGTGCCAGTATGTACCAGGGGAAAAATCAGCCCCAGCATTTT.

The V and J genes are TRBV7-9 and TRBJ2-2, with TRBD1 identical over 8 bases. The trim removed 4 bases at V and 6 bases at J, leaving 4 bases unmatched. This CDR3 is built from 14 residues. From germline, CDR1 is SEHNR and CDR2 FQNEAQ (reference sequence). The CDR3 protein is CASSSDRAAGELFF. For the CDR3, the DNA is TGTGCCAGCAGCTCGGACAGGGCGGCCGGGGAGCTGTTTTTT.

CDR3: CASSPTSGAADTQYF. The CDR3 DNA reads as TGTGCCAGCAGTCCAACTAGCGGGGCCGCAGATACGCAGTATTTT. The chain joins TRBV6-4 to TRBJ2-3; TRBD2 aligns across 10 bases. The V gene end was trimmed by 5 bases and the J gene end by 4 bases; junction bases not matched to a gene: 6. Looked up from germline, CDR1 is MRHNA and CDR2 is SNTAGT. The CDR3 runs to 15 residues.

The chain carries TRBV30 and TRBJ2-7; unclear D gene. Trimming stripped 4 bases from V and 3 bases from J, with 16 bases between. The CDR3 has 14 amino acids. The germline V gene encodes CDR1 GTSNPN and CDR2 SVGIG (reference sequence). The CDR3 DNA reads as TGTGCCTGGACACCGGCCCGAAGGATCTACGAGCAGTACTTC. Translated: CAWTPARRIYEQYF.

The chain uses TRBV5-1 and TRBJ1-2; D possibly corresponds to TRBD1 (6 bases). The CDR3 spans 11 residues. CDR1 and CDR2 from the germline V gene are SGHRS and YFSETQ. The V gene lost 6 bases and the J gene lost 9 bases, with 12 bases spanning the gap. DNA for the CDR3: TGCGCCAGCACCTCAGGGGAACGCTACACCTTC. This sequence encodes CASTSGERYTF.

This chain joins TRBV19 and TRBJ2-1; D gene uncertain. Germline values: CDR1 LNHDA, CDR2 SQIVND (reference sequence). The V and J ends lost 3 bases and 6 bases respectively, with 12 bases between them. The CDR3 contains 14 residues. The CDR3 loop reads CASSIRTMGNEQFF. In DNA, the CDR3 is TGTGCCAGTAGTATCCGGACGATGGGCAATGAGCAGTTCTTC.

V and J are TRBV5-1 and TRBJ1-2; the D gene is possibly TRBD1 (6 bases). CDR3 size: 14 residues. Trimming took off 0 bases at V and 4 bases at J, with 10 bases between the two ends. CDR1 is SGHRS and CDR2 is YFSETQ in the germline V gene. The chain's CDR3 is CASSLEQGSYGYTF. Written as DNA, the CDR3 is TGCGCCAGCAGCTTGGAACAGGGCTCCTATGGCTACACCTTC.

This clone was recorded only once. This chain joins TRBV6-5 and TRBJ2-7; tentatively, D is TRBD2 (5 bases). CDR3 size: 12 residues. CDR1 and CDR2 (germline): MNHEY, SVGAGI. The V and J ends lost 2 bases and 5 bases respectively, with 7 bases between them. The CDR3 DNA is TGTGCCAGCAGTTACGCGGGCCACGAGCAGTACTTC. Translating it yields CASSYAGHEQYF.

J is TRBJ2-3 and V is TRBV19; 14 positions agree with TRBD2. The V and J ends lost 1 base and 5 bases, in that order; junction bases with no gene match: 5. The CDR3 sequence is 17 residues long. Germline assignment: CDR1 LNHDA and CDR2 SQIVND (reference sequence). CDR3 DNA sequence: TGTGCCAGTAGTATAGGCCAGACTAGCGGGGGGGGAGATACGCAGTATTTT. It encodes CASSIGQTSGGGDTQYF.